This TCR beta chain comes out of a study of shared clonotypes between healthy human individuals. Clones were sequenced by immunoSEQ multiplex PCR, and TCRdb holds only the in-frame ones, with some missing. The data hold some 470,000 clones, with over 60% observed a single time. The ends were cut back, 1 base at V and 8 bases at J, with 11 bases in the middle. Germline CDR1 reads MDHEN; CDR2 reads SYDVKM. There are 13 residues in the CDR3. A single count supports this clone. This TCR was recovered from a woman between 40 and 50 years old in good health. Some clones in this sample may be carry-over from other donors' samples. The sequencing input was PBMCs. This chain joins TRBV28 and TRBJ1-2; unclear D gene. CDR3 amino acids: CASSLLAGGGYTF. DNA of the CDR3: TGTGCCAGCAGTTTATTGGCAGGAGGGGGCTACACCTTC.